This entry is about one TCR beta chain. These data belong to a study of T cell responses to AZD1222 COVID-19 vaccine. CDR3 length: 17 residues. Germline lookup yields CDR1 GTSNPN and CDR2 SVGIG (reference sequence). The junction had 16 bases not matched to a gene; V was cut back by 4 bases and J by 4 bases. Measured with immunoSEQ multiplex PCR; TCRdb has only the in-frame clones, and not every one. The data contain about 150,000 clones, about 90% of them singletons. The chain uses TRBV30 and TRBJ2-3; the match to TRBD2 covers 8 bases. The specimen was peripheral blood, collected on day 0 of AZD1222 vaccination. The receptor's source is an adult in good health. CDR3 nucleotides: TGTGCCTGGACAGTGTCTAGCGGGTTCTGGATGCCAGATACGCAGTATTTT. Protein product: CAWTVSSGFWMPDTQYF.